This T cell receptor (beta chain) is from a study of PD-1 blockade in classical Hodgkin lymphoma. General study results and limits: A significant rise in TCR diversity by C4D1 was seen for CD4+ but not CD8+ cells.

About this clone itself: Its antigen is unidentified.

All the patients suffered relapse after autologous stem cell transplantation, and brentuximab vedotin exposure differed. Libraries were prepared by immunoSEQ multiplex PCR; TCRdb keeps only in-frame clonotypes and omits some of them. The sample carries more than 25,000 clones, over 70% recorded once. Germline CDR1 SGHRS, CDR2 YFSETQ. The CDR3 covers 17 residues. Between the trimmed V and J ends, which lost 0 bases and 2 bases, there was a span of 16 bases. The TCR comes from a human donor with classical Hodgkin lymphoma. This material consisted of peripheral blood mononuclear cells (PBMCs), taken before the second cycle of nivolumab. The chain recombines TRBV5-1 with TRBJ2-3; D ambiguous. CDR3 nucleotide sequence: TGCGCCAGCAGCTTGGCCTGGCGTTTGGGTGACACAGATACGCAGTATTTT. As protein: CASSLAWRLGDTDTQYF.